This is a list of T cell receptor beta chains from one sample in a study of STAT5B mutations in CD4+ large granular lymphocyte leukemia. Measured with immunoSEQ multiplex PCR; TCRdb has only the in-frame clones, and not every one. The sample consists of approximately 24,000 clones, roughly 79% of them appearing once. Sequencing used CD4+ T cells from blood buffy coats. The receptors come from a human donor in good health. CDR3s include the opening cysteine and the closing phenylalanine or tryptophan. D genes are given only for firm matches. Clone size is shown for a subset of rows, as once, few, many or a class of expanded clone.

>TRBJ1-5|.|.|TRBV19
TGTGCCAGTAGTATTAGCTTAGGGGGGGCCAACAATCAGCCCCAGCATTTT
CASSISLGGANNQPQHF
>TRBJ2-3|.|.|TRBV5-6
TGTGCCAGCAGCTTGGGGGTTGATACGCAGTATTTT
CASSLGVDTQYF
>TRBJ1-5|.|.|TRBV7-8
TGTGCCAGCACCCTTGTTGAAGGGGTGTTTACTGGTCAGCCCCAGCATTTT
CASTLVEGVFTGQPQHF
>TRBJ2-5|.|.|TRBV5-1
TGCGCCAGCAACGAAGGGACGAATCAAGAGACCCAGTACTTC
CASNEGTNQETQYF
>TRBJ1-3|.|.|TRBV7-2
TGTGCCAGCAGCGCGCAGAGCTCTGGAAACACCATATATTTT
CASSAQSSGNTIYF
>TRBJ1-4|.|.|TRBV7-8
TGTGCCAGCATCCCAAGGGAGACTAATGAAAAACTGTTTTTT
CASIPRETNEKLFF
>TRBJ1-1|TRBD1|.|TRBV19
TGTGCCAGTAGTATGGGACAGAGTGATCGTGAAGCTTTCTTT
CASSMGQSDREAFF
>TRBJ2-1|.|.|TRBV19
TGTGCCAGTAGTAGCTTCAATGAGCAGTTCTTC
CASSSFNEQFF
>TRBJ2-1|TRBD2|once|TRBV7-6
TGTGCCAGCAGCTCCAGACTAGCGGGAGGGGGTAATGAGCAGTTCTTC
CASSSRLAGGGNEQFF
>TRBJ1-1|.|.|TRBV19
TGTGCCAGTAGGCTGACAGTGAACACTGAAGCTTTCTTT
CASRLTVNTEAFF
>TRBJ1-2|.|few|TRBV19
TGTGCCAGTAGTATCTCGGGGAACTATGGCTACACCTTC
CASSISGNYGYTF
>TRBJ2-6|TRBD2|.|TRBV27
TGTGCCAGCAGAGTTTTTGGACTAGCGGGGACTGGGGCCAACGTCCTGACTTTC
CASRVFGLAGTGANVLTF
>TRBJ2-2|TRBD2|.|TRBV7-2
TGTGCCAGCAGCGCTAGCGGGAGGGGTGTTGGCGGGGAGCTGTTTTTT
CASSASGRGVGGELFF